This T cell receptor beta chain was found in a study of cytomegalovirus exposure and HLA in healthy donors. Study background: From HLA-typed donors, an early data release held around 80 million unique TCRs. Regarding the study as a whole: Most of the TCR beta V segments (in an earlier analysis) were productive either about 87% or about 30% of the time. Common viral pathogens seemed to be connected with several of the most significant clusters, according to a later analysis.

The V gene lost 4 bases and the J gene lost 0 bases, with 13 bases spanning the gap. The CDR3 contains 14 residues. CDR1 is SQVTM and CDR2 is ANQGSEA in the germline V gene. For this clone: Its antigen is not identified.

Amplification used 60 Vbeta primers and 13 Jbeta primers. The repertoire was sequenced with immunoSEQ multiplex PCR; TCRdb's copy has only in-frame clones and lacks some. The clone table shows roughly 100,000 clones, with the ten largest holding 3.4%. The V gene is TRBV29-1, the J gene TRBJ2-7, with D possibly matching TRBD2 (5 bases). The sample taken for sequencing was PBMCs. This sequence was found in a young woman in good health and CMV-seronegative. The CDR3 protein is CSVASGTSSYEQYF. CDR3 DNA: TGCAGCGTTGCCTCCGGAACTAGCTCCTACGAGCAGTACTTC.